A selection of T cell receptor beta chains follows, all from one sample in a study of T cell responses to AZD1222 COVID-19 vaccine. Method: immunoSEQ multiplex PCR; TCRdb's copy keeps in-frame clones and lacks some. The sample contains 250,000 to 300,000 clones, around 93% of which appear only once. The sequences come from peripheral blood, collected 28 days after the second AZD1222 dose. The receptors were gathered from an adult who received the AZD1222 COVID-19 vaccine. Both conserved end residues are part of each CDR3. The order of the fields is J gene, V gene, clone size, D gene, CDR3 protein, CDR3 DNA. The D gene is left open where the match is weak. Not every row has a clone size; where given, it reads once, few, many or a size class.

j_call: TRBJ2-2
v_call: TRBV2
clone_size: NA
d_call: NA
cdr3_aa: CASKRSEVDTGELFF
cdr3_nt: TGTGCCAGCAAGCGGTCGGAGGTGGACACCGGGGAGCTGTTTTTT

j_call: TRBJ2-1
v_call: TRBV5-1
clone_size: NA
d_call: NA
cdr3_aa: CASSLAIANEQFF
cdr3_nt: TGCGCCAGCAGCTTGGCCATTGCTAATGAGCAGTTCTTC

j_call: TRBJ2-2
v_call: TRBV13
clone_size: NA
d_call: TRBD1
cdr3_aa: CASSSQTGGHTGELFF
cdr3_nt: TGTGCCAGCAGCTCCCAGACAGGGGGCCACACCGGGGAGCTGTTTTTT

j_call: TRBJ2-1
v_call: TRBV12-5
clone_size: NA
d_call: NA
cdr3_aa: CATEGRKPFYNEQFF
cdr3_nt: TGTGCTACCGAGGGGCGGAAACCCTTCTACAATGAGCAGTTCTTC

j_call: TRBJ1-2
v_call: TRBV4-3
clone_size: NA
d_call: TRBD1
cdr3_aa: CASSQTGEAYGYTF
cdr3_nt: TGCGCCAGCAGCCAGACAGGGGAGGCCTATGGCTACACCTTC

j_call: TRBJ2-5
v_call: TRBV7-3
clone_size: NA
d_call: TRBD2
cdr3_aa: CASSSQPSGIEDTGETQYF
cdr3_nt: TGTGCCAGCAGCTCCCAGCCTAGCGGGATCGAAGACACGGGAGAGACCCAGTACTTC

j_call: TRBJ1-6
v_call: TRBV19
clone_size: NA
d_call: NA
cdr3_aa: CASSITQPRVGDSPLHF
cdr3_nt: TGTGCCAGTAGTATTACGCAGCCCCGAGTGGGCGATTCACCCCTCCACTTT

j_call: TRBJ1-3
v_call: TRBV10-3
clone_size: NA
d_call: NA
cdr3_aa: CAISESNTIYF
cdr3_nt: TGTGCCATCAGTGAGTCCAACACCATATATTTT

j_call: TRBJ1-6
v_call: TRBV5-1
clone_size: NA
d_call: NA
cdr3_aa: CASSLGGIGSSPLHF
cdr3_nt: TGCGCCAGCAGCTTGGGGGGAATTGGTAGTTCACCCCTCCACTTT

j_call: TRBJ2-7
v_call: TRBV28
clone_size: once
d_call: NA
cdr3_aa: CASSKTSYEQYF
cdr3_nt: TGTGCCAGCAGTAAGACTAGCTACGAGCAGTACTTC

j_call: TRBJ1-2
v_call: TRBV2
clone_size: few
d_call: NA
cdr3_aa: CASGALRGISGGYTF
cdr3_nt: TGTGCCAGCGGAGCCCTCAGGGGAATCTCGGGAGGCTACACCTTC

j_call: TRBJ1-1
v_call: TRBV7-8
clone_size: NA
d_call: TRBD1
cdr3_aa: CASTTPQGGVTEAFF
cdr3_nt: TGTGCCAGCACCACTCCCCAGGGGGGAGTGACTGAAGCTTTCTTT

j_call: TRBJ1-2
v_call: TRBV4-1
clone_size: NA
d_call: TRBD1
cdr3_aa: CASSQTGQGTNYGYTF
cdr3_nt: TGCGCCAGCAGCCAAACGGGACAGGGGACTAACTATGGCTACACCTTC

j_call: TRBJ2-3
v_call: TRBV15
clone_size: once
d_call: NA
cdr3_aa: CATSSLQSTDTQYF
cdr3_nt: TGTGCCACCAGCAGCCTACAAAGCACAGATACGCAGTATTTT

j_call: TRBJ2-7
v_call: TRBV6-1
clone_size: NA
d_call: TRBD2
cdr3_aa: CASSEGGLAGAYEQYF
cdr3_nt: TGTGCCAGCAGTGAAGGGGGACTAGCGGGAGCCTACGAGCAGTACTTC

j_call: TRBJ1-1
v_call: TRBV28
clone_size: NA
d_call: NA
cdr3_aa: CASSPNWSETEAFF
cdr3_nt: TGTGCCAGCAGCCCCAATTGGTCGGAGACTGAAGCTTTCTTT

j_call: TRBJ2-5
v_call: TRBV5-6
clone_size: NA
d_call: NA
cdr3_aa: CASSRRPPKEETQYF
cdr3_nt: TGTGCCAGCAGCCGACGACCCCCGAAGGAGGAGACCCAGTACTTC

j_call: TRBJ1-5
v_call: TRBV9
clone_size: NA
d_call: TRBD1
cdr3_aa: CASSLGQGVNQPQHF
cdr3_nt: TGTGCCAGCAGCCTCGGACAGGGGGTAAATCAGCCCCAGCATTTT

j_call: TRBJ2-5
v_call: TRBV5-4
clone_size: once
d_call: NA
cdr3_aa: CASSQRTTQETQYF
cdr3_nt: TGTGCCAGCAGCCAGAGGACAACCCAAGAGACCCAGTACTTC

j_call: TRBJ2-3
v_call: TRBV4-2
clone_size: once
d_call: NA
cdr3_aa: CASSQADGTTDTQYF
cdr3_nt: TGTGCCAGCAGCCAAGCGGACGGGACCACAGATACGCAGTATTTT

j_call: TRBJ2-5
v_call: TRBV2
clone_size: NA
d_call: NA
cdr3_aa: CASGERRETQYF
cdr3_nt: TGTGCCAGTGGGGAACGGAGGGAGACCCAGTACTTC

j_call: TRBJ2-3
v_call: TRBV21-1
clone_size: NA
d_call: NA
cdr3_aa: CASSKAGGVRGTDTQYF
cdr3_nt: TGTGCCAGCAGCAAAGCCGGAGGGGTGAGGGGTACAGATACGCAGTATTTT

j_call: TRBJ2-7
v_call: TRBV6-5
clone_size: NA
d_call: TRBD1
cdr3_aa: CASNDPLGRGNKQYF
cdr3_nt: TGTGCCAGCAACGACCCCTTAGGCAGGGGGAATAAGCAGTACTTC

j_call: TRBJ2-1
v_call: TRBV7-9
clone_size: NA
d_call: TRBD2
cdr3_aa: CASSLSGRVDNEQFF
cdr3_nt: TGTGCCAGCAGCCTCAGCGGGAGGGTCGACAATGAGCAGTTCTTC

j_call: TRBJ2-6
v_call: TRBV11-2
clone_size: NA
d_call: NA
cdr3_aa: CAGGANSGANVLTF
cdr3_nt: TGTGCTGGGGGGGCCAACTCTGGGGCCAACGTCCTGACTTTC

j_call: TRBJ2-5
v_call: TRBV5-5
clone_size: NA
d_call: NA
cdr3_aa: CASSFETTPRTQYF
cdr3_nt: TGTGCCAGCAGCTTTGAAACCACACCTCGGACCCAGTACTTC

j_call: TRBJ2-3
v_call: TRBV19
clone_size: NA
d_call: TRBD2
cdr3_aa: CASRRSGTVGTSGSDTQYF
cdr3_nt: TGTGCCAGTAGACGATCCGGGACAGTGGGGACTAGCGGATCAGATACGCAGTATTTT

j_call: TRBJ1-1
v_call: TRBV21-1
clone_size: NA
d_call: NA
cdr3_aa: CASSNRQGSTEAFF
cdr3_nt: TGTGCCAGCAGCAATCGACAGGGGAGCACTGAAGCTTTCTTT

j_call: TRBJ2-7
v_call: TRBV7-2
clone_size: NA
d_call: TRBD1
cdr3_aa: CASSFRTGHEQYF
cdr3_nt: TGTGCCAGCAGCTTTAGGACAGGGCACGAGCAGTACTTC

j_call: TRBJ1-2
v_call: TRBV19
clone_size: NA
d_call: TRBD1
cdr3_aa: CATGQGYGYTF
cdr3_nt: TGTGCCACCGGACAGGGCTATGGCTACACCTTC

j_call: TRBJ1-2
v_call: TRBV5-6
clone_size: NA
d_call: NA
cdr3_aa: CASKKRILFGYTF
cdr3_nt: TGTGCCAGCAAGAAAAGGATCCTTTTTGGCTACACCTTC